This record looks at one T cell receptor (beta chain) sequence and its context. The data belong to a study of blood T cell repertoires in COVID-19. Whole-study context: Samples came from the United States, Italy and Spain, spanning acute and convalescent COVID-19. From T cells, B-cell-depleted T cells, or PBMCs came the material, which was cDNA or gDNA.

Authors' methods: Reference gene primer amplification in the assay estimated nucleated cell counts. TCRdb keeps only in-frame clones here, not all; method: immunoSEQ multiplex PCR. Clone size and the V and J calls come from that table; the DNA yielded D and trimming. The table has about 50,000 clones, around 86% seen once. Sequencing was carried out using peripheral blood. The sequence came from a man between 65 and 85 years old with active COVID-19.

The CDR3 here is CAWMRQGAGEKLFF. The CDR3 region has the DNA TGTGCCTGGATGAGGCAGGGGGCAGGTGAAAAACTGTTTTTT. J is TRBJ1-4 and V is TRBV30, with 8 nucleotides matching TRBD1. The CDR3 covers 14 residues. CDR1 is GTSNPN and CDR2 is SVGIG in the germline V gene (reference sequence). With 4 bases clipped from V and 7 bases from J, the junction kept 8 bases outside the gene matches.